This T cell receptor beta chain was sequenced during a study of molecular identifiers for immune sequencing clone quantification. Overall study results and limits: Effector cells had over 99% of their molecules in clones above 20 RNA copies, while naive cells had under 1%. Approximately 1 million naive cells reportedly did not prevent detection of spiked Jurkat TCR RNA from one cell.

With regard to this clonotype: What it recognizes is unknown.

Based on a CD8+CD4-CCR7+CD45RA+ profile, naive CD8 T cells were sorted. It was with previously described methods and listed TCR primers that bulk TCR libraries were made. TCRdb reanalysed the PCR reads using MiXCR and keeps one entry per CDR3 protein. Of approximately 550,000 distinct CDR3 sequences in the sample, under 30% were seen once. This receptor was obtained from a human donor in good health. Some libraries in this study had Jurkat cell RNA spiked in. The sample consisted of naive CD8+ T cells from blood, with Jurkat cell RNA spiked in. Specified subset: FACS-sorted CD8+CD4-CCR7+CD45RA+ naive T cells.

Written as DNA, the CDR3 is TGTGCCAGCTTCGGGGAGGGTGGTGGCTACACCTTC. Translated: CASFGEGGGYTF. The chain employs TRBV2 and TRBJ1-2; D uncertain. Trimming shortened V by 8 bases and J by 7 bases, and 14 bases separated the two germline ends. CDR1 SNHLY and CDR2 FYNNEI come from the germline V gene. The CDR3 extends over 12 amino acids.